The clone carrying this TCR beta chain has only a few counts. These data belong to a study of shared clonotypes between healthy human individuals. For the study at large: Donors had three CD4 naive, three CD4 memory, two CD8 naive and one CD8 memory plate apiece.

Positive CCR7 selection of CD45RO-negative cells yielded the naive CD8 cells, and terminally differentiated effector memory CD45RA+ cells were excluded. The CDR3 is 14 amino acids. CDR1 is WNHNN and CDR2 is SYGVQD in the germline V gene (reference sequence). Trimming stripped 2 bases from V and 9 bases from J, with 17 bases between. Assay used: immunoSEQ multiplex PCR; TCRdb lists only in-frame clones, some missing. The sample carries 550,000 to 750,000 clones, nearly 97% recorded once. The chain links TRBV10-1 to TRBJ2-7, with D perhaps matching TRBD2 (5 bases). Sequencing was performed on naive CD8+ T cells sorted from blood. The sequence was obtained from a woman aged 30 to 39 in good health. This CDR3 reads CASSEVPTSGRQYF. The CDR3 coding sequence is TGCGCCAGCAGTGAGGTGCCTACGAGCGGACGGCAGTACTTC.